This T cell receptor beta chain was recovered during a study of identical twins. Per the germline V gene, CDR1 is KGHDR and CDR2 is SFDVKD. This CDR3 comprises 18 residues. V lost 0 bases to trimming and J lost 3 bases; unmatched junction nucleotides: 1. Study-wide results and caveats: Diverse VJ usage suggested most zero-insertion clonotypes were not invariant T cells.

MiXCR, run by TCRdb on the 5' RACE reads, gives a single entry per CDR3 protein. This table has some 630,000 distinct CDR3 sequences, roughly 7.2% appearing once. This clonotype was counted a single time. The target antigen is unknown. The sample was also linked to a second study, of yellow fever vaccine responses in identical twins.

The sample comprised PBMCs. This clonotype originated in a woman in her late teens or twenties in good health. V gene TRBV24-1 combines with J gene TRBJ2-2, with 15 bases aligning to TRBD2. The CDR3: CATSDLGTSGRYTGELFF. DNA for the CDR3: TGTGCCACCAGTGATTTGGGGACTAGCGGGAGGTACACCGGGGAGCTGTTTTTT.